This T cell receptor beta chain was profiled in a study of radiotherapy plus CTLA-4 blockade in lung cancer. Across the study: Among patients, 15% to 20% showed objective responses, and approximately 29% had disease control. Regarding the study as a whole: In blood, after radiotherapy plus ipilimumab, tumor-derived TCR clones expanded.

Enrolled patients, whose metastatic non-small-cell lung cancer was chemo-refractory, received focal radiation plus CTLA-4 blockade with ipilimumab. Trimming took off 0 bases at V and 8 bases at J, with 11 bases between the two ends. This CDR3 spans 14 amino acids. Germline V gene lookup returns CDR1 SGDLS and CDR2 YYNGEE. Libraries were prepared by immunoSEQ multiplex PCR; TCRdb keeps only in-frame clonotypes and omits some of them. The sample lists approximately 100,000 clones, around 83% occurring once. A note on this clone: The antigen is undetermined.

This clonotype was obtained from a human donor with non-small cell lung cancer who had a partial response to radiotherapy plus ipilimumab. This chain uses TRBV9 with TRBJ1-4; D gene uncertain. The sequenced sample was peripheral blood, obtained from a patient treated with radiotherapy plus ipilimumab. The CDR3 region has the DNA TGTGCCAGCAGCGTAGGGTTCGGAGGGGAAAAACTGTTTTTT. It encodes CASSVGFGGEKLFF.